These 9 T cell receptor beta chains share one sample of origin, sequenced in a study of cytomegalovirus exposure and HLA in healthy donors. With 60 Vbeta and 13 Jbeta primers, the PCR was carried out. Some clones are missing from TCRdb's copy, which holds only in-frame ones; the method was immunoSEQ multiplex PCR. The sample consists of under 200,000 clones, around 81% of them appearing once. The sample comprised PBMCs. Every receptor here comes from a woman aged 18-29 years in good health and CMV-seropositive.

The chain employs TRBV5-4 and TRBJ1-3; perhaps TRBD1 as D (6 bases). Germline V gene sequence: CDR1 SGHNT, CDR2 YYREEE (reference sequence). This CDR3 has 16 amino acids. Between the trimmed V and J ends, which lost 0 bases and 0 bases, there was a span of 10 bases. CDR3 residues: CASSLVAGDSGNTIYF. The CDR3 nucleotides are TGTGCCAGCAGCTTGGTGGCAGGGGACTCTGGAAACACCATATATTTT.

The chain is built from TRBV2 and TRBJ1-2; 8 nucleotides line up with TRBD1. Trimming removed 7 bases from V and 4 bases from J; junction bases left unmatched: 8. CDR1 SNHLY and CDR2 FYNNEI come from the germline V gene. The CDR3 consists of 14 residues. CDR3 loop: CASTKDRDVYGYTF. The CDR3, as DNA: TGTGCCAGCACTAAGGACAGGGACGTCTATGGCTACACCTTC. The whole variable domain, filled in from reference TRBV2 and TRBJ1-2, reads EPEVTQTPSHQVTQMGQEVILRCVPISNHLYFYWYRQILGQKVEFLVSFYNNEISEKSEIFDDQFSVERPDGSNFTLKIRSTKLEDSAMYFCASTKDRDVYGYTFGSGTRLTVV.

The chain combines TRBV19 with TRBJ1-6, with D possibly matching TRBD1 (6 bases). In germline, CDR1 is LNHDA, CDR2 SQIVND (reference sequence). The CDR3 has 13 residues. Trimming took 7 bases from V and 8 from J, leaving 12 bases between them. The CDR3 sequence: CASTWGPDSPLHF. CDR3 bases: TGTGCCAGTACCTGGGGGCCGGATTCACCCCTCCACTTT.

The chain employs TRBV28 and TRBJ1-2; TRBD1 is a possible D gene (6 bases). V was clipped by 6 bases and J by 2 bases, with 10 bases between them. In germline, CDR1 is MDHEN, CDR2 SYDVKM. CDR3 length: 13 amino acids. The CDR3 protein is CASSDTGNYGYTF. CDR3 nucleotides: TGTGCCAGCAGCGACACAGGGAACTATGGCTACACCTTC.

V gene TRBV9 combines with J gene TRBJ2-1, with D possibly being TRBD1 (7 bases). The ends were cut back, 0 bases at V and 9 bases at J, with 16 bases in the middle. Germline loops: CDR1 SGDLS, CDR2 YYNGEE. The CDR3 runs 15 residues. The CDR3 loop is CASSVVGQGGGEQFF. The CDR3, as DNA: TGTGCCAGCAGCGTAGTAGGGCAGGGGGGTGGTGAGCAGTTCTTC. Full variable domain (outside the CDR3, taken from reference TRBV9 and TRBJ2-1): DSGVTQTPKHLITATGQRVTLRCSPRSGDLSVYWYQQSLDQGLQFLIQYYNGEERAKGNILERFSAQQFPDLHSELNLSSLELGDSALYFCASSVVGQGGGEQFFGPGTRLTVL.

The chain carries TRBV30 and TRBJ2-4, with 8 positions matching TRBD2. The CDR3 is 16 residues long. Germline CDR1 is GTSNPN and CDR2 is SVGIG (reference sequence). Germline trimming cut 0 bases from V and 0 bases from J; bases unmatched to any gene: 4. The CDR3 region is CAWSVRGGIAKNIQYF. The DNA of the CDR3 is TGTGCCTGGAGTGTACGCGGGGGGATAGCCAAAAACATTCAGTACTTC. The complete variable domain, with remaining parts taken from reference TRBV30 and TRBJ2-4, reads SQTIHQWPATLVQPVGSPLSLECTVEGTSNPNLYWYRQAAGRGLQLLFYSVGIGQISSEVPQNLSASRPQDRQFILSSKKLLLSDSGFYLCAWSVRGGIAKNIQYFGAGTRLSVL.

The rearrangement links TRBV7-8 to TRBJ2-1, with D perhaps TRBD2 (7 bases). Trimming took off 5 bases at V and 4 bases at J, with 18 bases between the two ends. The CDR3 has 16 residues. Germline loops: CDR1 SGHVS, CDR2 FQNEAQ. This chain's CDR3 is CASSGFSGGPYNEQFF. In nucleotides, the CDR3 is TGTGCCAGCAGCGGCTTTTCCGGGGGGCCGTACAATGAGCAGTTCTTC.

Turning to this clone: The junction differs from germline at one of its ends, possibly a read error. This sequence joins TRBV7-7 and TRBJ2-5; 7 bases line up with TRBD2. CDR1 and CDR2 (germline): SSHAT, FNYEAQ (reference sequence). This CDR3 has 14 amino acids. CDR3 loop: CASSGDGGSETQYF. The CDR3 coding sequence is TGTGCTAGCAGCGGGGACGGGGGGTCAGAGACCCAGTACTTC. The full variable domain, its missing parts supplied by reference TRBV7-7 and TRBJ2-5, is GAGVSQSPRYKVTKRGQDVTLRCDPISSHATLYWYQQALGQGPEFLTYFNYEAQPDKSGLPSDRFSAERPEGSISTLTIQRTEQRDSAMYRCASSGDGGSETQYFGPGTRLLVL.

The CDR3 sequence: CASSLESLFSGGAQETQYF. The DNA for the CDR3 is TGCGCCAGCAGCTTGGAAAGCCTGTTTAGCGGGGGGGCCCAAGAGACCCAGTACTTC. This chain links TRBV5-1 with TRBJ2-5, with TRBD2 identical over 11 bases. This CDR3 is 19 amino acids long. CDR1 and CDR2 (germline): SGHRS, YFSETQ. Trimming removed 0 bases from V and 1 base from J; junction bases left unmatched: 11.